A single T cell receptor (beta chain) is shown here with its context. Its matching antigen is unknown. Since all of the isolated RNA was reverse transcribed, expressed TCRB transcripts were what got sequenced. Libraries were prepared by immunoSEQ multiplex PCR; TCRdb keeps only in-frame clonotypes and omits some of them. The profile shows 150,000 or so clones, over 7.5% of them singletons. The CDR3 is 15 amino acids. Germline V CDR1 and CDR2: SNHLY, FYNNEI. Trimming cost V 6 bases and J 7 bases; bases outside gene matches: 11. The single heparinised draw taken from each donor contained roughly 100 mL of blood on average. Cells sorted by CD45RO/CCR7/CD25/CD127/CD95/CD27 comprised CD4+ naive, central memory, regulatory and stem cell-like memory cells. This specimen belongs to a study of beta chain features in type 1 diabetes. Study-wide context: When patients were set against healthy donors, age, gender and cell yields were similar. Findings and limits, study-wide: Shortening that was moderate but significant affected the TCRB CDR3s of Type 1 diabetes patients in all four CD4+ subsets.

The receptor comes from a woman aged 18-35 years in good health. Sequencing was carried out using central memory CD4+ T cells from blood. The V call is TRBV2, the J call TRBJ1-5; 8 bases are shared with TRBD1. CDR3 sequence: CASSEEDRVNQPQHF. The DNA for the CDR3 is TGTGCCAGCAGCGAGGAGGACAGGGTAAACCAGCCCCAGCATTTT.